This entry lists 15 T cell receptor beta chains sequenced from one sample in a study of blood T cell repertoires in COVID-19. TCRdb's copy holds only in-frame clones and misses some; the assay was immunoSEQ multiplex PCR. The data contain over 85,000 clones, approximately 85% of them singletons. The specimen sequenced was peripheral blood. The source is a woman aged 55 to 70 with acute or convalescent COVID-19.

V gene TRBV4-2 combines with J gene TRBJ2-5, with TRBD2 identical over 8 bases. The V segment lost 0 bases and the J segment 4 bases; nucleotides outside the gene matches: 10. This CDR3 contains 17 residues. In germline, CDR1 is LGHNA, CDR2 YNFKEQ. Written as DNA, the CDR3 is TGTGCCAGCAGCCAAGAGGCCGGGGGGGGGCCCGGAGAGACCCAGTACTTC. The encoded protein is CASSQEAGGGPGETQYF.

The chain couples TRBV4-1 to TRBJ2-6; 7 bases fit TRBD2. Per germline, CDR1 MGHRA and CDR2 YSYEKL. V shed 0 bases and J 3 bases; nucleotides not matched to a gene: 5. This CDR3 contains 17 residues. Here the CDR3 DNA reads TGCGCCAGCAGCCAAGATCGGGGAGGGAATGGGGCCAACGTCCTGACTTTC. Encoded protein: CASSQDRGGNGANVLTF.

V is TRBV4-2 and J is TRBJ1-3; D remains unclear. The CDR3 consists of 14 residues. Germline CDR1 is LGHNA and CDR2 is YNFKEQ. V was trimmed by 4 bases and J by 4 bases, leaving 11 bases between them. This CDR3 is CASSLPDSGNTIYF. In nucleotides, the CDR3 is TGTGCCAGCAGCCTTCCAGACTCCGGAAACACCATATATTTT.

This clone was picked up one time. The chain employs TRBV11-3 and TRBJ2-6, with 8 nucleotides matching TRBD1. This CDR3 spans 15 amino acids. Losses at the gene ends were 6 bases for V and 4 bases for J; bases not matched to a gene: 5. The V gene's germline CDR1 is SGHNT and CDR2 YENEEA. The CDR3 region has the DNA TGTGCCAGCAGACCCGGACAGGGAGGGGCCAACGTCCTGACTTTC. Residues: CASRPGQGGANVLTF.

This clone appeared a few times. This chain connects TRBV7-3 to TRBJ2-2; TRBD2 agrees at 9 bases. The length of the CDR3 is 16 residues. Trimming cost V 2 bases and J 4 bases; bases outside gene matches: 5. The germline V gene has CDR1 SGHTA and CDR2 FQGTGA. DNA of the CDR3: TGTGCCAGCAGCTTACAAGCGGGGGGAACCACCGGGGAGCTGTTTTTT. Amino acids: CASSLQAGGTTGELFF.

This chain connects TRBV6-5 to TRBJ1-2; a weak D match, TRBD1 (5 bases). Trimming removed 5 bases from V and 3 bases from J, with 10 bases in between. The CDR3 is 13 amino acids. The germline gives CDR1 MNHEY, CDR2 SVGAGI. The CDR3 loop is CASSPRQYYGYTF. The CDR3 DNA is TGTGCCAGCAGTCCTCGACAGTACTATGGCTACACCTTC.

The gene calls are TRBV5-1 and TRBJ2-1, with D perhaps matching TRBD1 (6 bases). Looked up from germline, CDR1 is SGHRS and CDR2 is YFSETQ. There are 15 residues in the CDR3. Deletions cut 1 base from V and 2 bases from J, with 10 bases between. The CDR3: CASSLLQGPYNEQFF. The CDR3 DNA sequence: TGCGCCAGCAGCTTGTTACAGGGACCCTACAATGAGCAGTTCTTC.

As DNA, the CDR3 is TGCAGCGTTGATTCCGACAGAAGACTGTTTTTT. Its protein is CSVDSDRRLFF. The rearrangement uses TRBV29-1 and TRBJ1-4; maybe TRBD1 (5 bases). Trimming shortened V by 3 bases and J by 13 bases, and 12 bases separated the two germline ends. CDR3 length equals 11 residues. Germline-derived CDR1 and CDR2 are SQVTM and ANQGSEA.

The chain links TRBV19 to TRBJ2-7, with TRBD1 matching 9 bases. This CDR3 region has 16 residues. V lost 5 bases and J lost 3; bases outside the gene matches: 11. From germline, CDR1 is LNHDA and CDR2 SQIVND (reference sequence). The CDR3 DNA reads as TGTGCCAGTAGTGTTAGTACAGGGGGCGGTGGCTACGAGCAGTACTTC. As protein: CASSVSTGGGGYEQYF.

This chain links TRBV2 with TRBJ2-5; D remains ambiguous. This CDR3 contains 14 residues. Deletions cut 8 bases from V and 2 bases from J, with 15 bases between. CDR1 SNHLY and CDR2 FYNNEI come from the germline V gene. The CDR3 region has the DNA TGTGCCAGCTCCGATCTAAGCGCTCAAGAGACCCAGTACTTC. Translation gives CASSDLSAQETQYF.

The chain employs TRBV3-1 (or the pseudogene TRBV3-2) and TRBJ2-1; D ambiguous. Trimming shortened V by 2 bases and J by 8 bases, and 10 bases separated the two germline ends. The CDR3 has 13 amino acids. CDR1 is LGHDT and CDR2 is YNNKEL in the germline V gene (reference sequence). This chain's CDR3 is CASSQLLLDEQFF. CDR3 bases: TGTGCCAGCAGCCAATTACTGTTAGATGAGCAGTTCTTC.

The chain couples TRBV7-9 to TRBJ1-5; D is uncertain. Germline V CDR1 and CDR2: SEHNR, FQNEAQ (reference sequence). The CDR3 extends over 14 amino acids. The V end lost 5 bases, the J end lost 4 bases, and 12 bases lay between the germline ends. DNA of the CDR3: TGTGCCAGCAGCCCAAATGCCGGTAATCAGCCCCAGCATTTT. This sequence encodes CASSPNAGNQPQHF.

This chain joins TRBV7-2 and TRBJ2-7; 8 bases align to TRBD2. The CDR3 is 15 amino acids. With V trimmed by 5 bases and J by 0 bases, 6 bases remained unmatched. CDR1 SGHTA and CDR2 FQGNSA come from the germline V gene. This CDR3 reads CASSVLAGSSYEQYF. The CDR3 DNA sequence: TGTGCCAGCAGCGTCCTAGCGGGCAGCTCCTACGAGCAGTACTTC.

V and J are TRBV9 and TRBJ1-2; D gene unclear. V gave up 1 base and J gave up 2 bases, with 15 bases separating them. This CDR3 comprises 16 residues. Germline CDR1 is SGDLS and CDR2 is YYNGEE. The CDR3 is CASSVTATPFNYGYTF. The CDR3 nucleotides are TGTGCCAGCAGCGTAACCGCAACTCCCTTCAACTATGGCTACACCTTC.

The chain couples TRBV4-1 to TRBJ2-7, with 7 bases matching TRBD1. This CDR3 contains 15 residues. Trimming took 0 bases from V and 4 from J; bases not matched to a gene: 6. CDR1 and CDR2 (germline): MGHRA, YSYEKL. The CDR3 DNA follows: TGCGCCAGCAGCCAAGATGGGGGACAGATATACGAGCAGTACTTC. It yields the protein CASSQDGGQIYEQYF.